The clone carrying this TCR beta chain was observed a few times. As yet, its antigen is unknown. The sample belongs to a study of CD8 T cells in ankylosing spondylitis. Germline CDR1 and CDR2: SEHNR and FQNEAQ (reference sequence). CDR3 length equals 15 residues. J gave up 4 bases and V 5 bases, and 10 bases lay outside the gene matches. Study results and caveats: Within matched ankylosing spondylitis synovial fluid, disease-linked clones were reportedly significantly enriched. Several highly homologous variants made up a TCR beta motif that seemed to typify ankylosing spondylitis blood. In synovial fluid and blood from reactive arthritis, some motif variants were previously reported. Clones linked to disease, bearing a CD8+ phenotype, were relatively rare in peripheral blood.

Quantitative molecular-barcoded 5'-RACE generated the TCR beta libraries. Each CDR3 protein is one row after TCRdb ran MiXCR on the 5' RACE reads. The top ten hold about 39% of the sample, which has 200,000 to 250,000 distinct CDR3 sequences, 15% to 20% seen once. The chain links TRBV7-9 to TRBJ1-1; 7 nucleotides match TRBD1. The origin of this receptor is a male donor with ankylosing spondylitis. The sample taken for sequencing was blood, either unsorted or a sorted T cell fraction (not recorded which). The CDR3 DNA follows: TGTGCCAGCAGCCTACAGGGGCTACCGTTCACTGAAGCTTTCTTT. Translating gives CASSLQGLPFTEAFF.